This T cell receptor (beta chain) was observed in a study of blood T cell repertoires in COVID-19. Across the whole study: Spain, Italy and the United States supplied samples that represented acute and convalescent COVID-19. Sources were T cells, B-cell-depleted T cells, or PBMCs; the material itself was cDNA or gDNA.

V dropped 7 bases and J dropped 0 bases, with 16 bases sitting between them. The CDR3 covers 17 residues. Germline V gene data show CDR1 as LNHDA and CDR2 as SQIVND (reference sequence). Methods used by the authors: The assay estimated nucleated cells by amplifying reference gene primers. Sequencing used immunoSEQ multiplex PCR; TCRdb keeps in-frame clones, though not all of them. Clonal size and the V and J genes are those of that table, whereas D and trimming came from the DNA. In the table there are 100,000 to 120,000 clones, 85% of which are singletons. The chain has TRBV19 and TRBJ1-6; D might be TRBD1 (6 bases). Sequencing was done on a sample of peripheral blood. The sequence derives from a human donor in a cohort sampled during active COVID-19. CDR3: CASNSDRKSSYNSPLHF. DNA of the CDR3: TGTGCCAGTAACTCGGACAGAAAAAGCTCCTATAATTCACCCCTCCACTTT.